The 21 T cell receptor beta chains presented below share a single source sample, sequenced in a study of CD8 T cells in ankylosing spondylitis (dated by TCRdb to about 2017). Preparation of the library involved 5' RACE. Sequencing was performed on an Illumina MiSeq. TCRdb ran its own pipeline on the public reads, namely fastp trimming at Q25 and MiXCR clone calling, and kept in-frame beta chains. Merged by CDR3 protein, the rows form single entries marked with the most common genes and DNA. The sample includes 15,000 to 20,000 distinct CDR3 sequences, with less than 9.5% observed a single time. The leading ten clones occupy around 37% of the sample. The source material was blood. The receptors come from a male donor with ankylosing spondylitis or in good health (not recorded which).

This clonotype was seen many times. V and J are TRBV4-2 and TRBJ2-1; no reliable D call. This CDR3 is 15 amino acids long. V lost 3 bases, J lost 9 bases, and 18 bases lay in between. The V gene's germline CDR1 is LGHNA and CDR2 YNFKEQ. For the CDR3, the DNA is TGTGCCAGCAGCCAGAACCGATGGATAGGTTCTGAGCAGTTCTTC. It codes for CASSQNRWIGSEQFF.

This clonotype was seen ten or more times. The chain uses TRBV20-1 and TRBJ1-6; D not certain. Germline V lookup: CDR1 DFQATT, CDR2 SNEGSKA (reference sequence). The CDR3 spans 16 residues. V lost 0 bases to trimming and J lost 8 bases, with 17 bases between them. This CDR3 reads CSARDYRVAAHSPLHF. DNA of the CDR3: TGCAGTGCTAGAGATTATCGGGTAGCGGCGCATTCACCCCTCCACTTT.

At least ten counts were recorded for this clonotype. J is TRBJ2-3 and V is TRBV7-8, with D perhaps given as TRBD1 or TRBD2 (6 bases each). CDR1 is SGHVS, CDR2 FQNEAQ, per germline. CDR3 length: 14 residues. V lost 5 bases, J lost 4 bases, and 13 bases lay in between. The CDR3 coding sequence is TGTGCCAGCAGCCAAAGGGGGGCTGCAGATACGCAGTATTTT. It specifies CASSQRGAADTQYF.

This clonotype was observed many times. The chain combines TRBV12-3 or TRBV12-4 with TRBJ2-5; D may be TRBD1 or TRBD2 (6 bases each). V lost 0 bases to trimming and J lost 1 base, with 9 bases between them. The CDR3 length is 15 residues. The CDR3 DNA reads as TGTGCCAGCAGTTTAGCGACGGGGGCCCAAGAGACCCAGTACTTC. Amino acids: CASSLATGAQETQYF.

This clonotype was seen many times. This sequence joins TRBV12-3 or TRBV12-4 and TRBJ2-7; weak D call: TRBD2 (5 bases). Trimming shortened V by 6 bases and J by 3 bases, and 9 bases separated the two germline ends. CDR3 length: 12 residues. The CDR3 bases are TGTGCCAGCAGCCCGGCGGGCTACGAGCAGTACTTC. Translated: CASSPAGYEQYF.

This clonotype was seen many times. The chain is built from TRBV5-5 and TRBJ2-1; D gene ambiguous. Germline CDR1 and CDR2: SGHKS and YYEKEE (reference sequence). There are 16 residues in the CDR3. V was pared by 0 bases and J by 1 base, with 11 bases between. CDR3 bases: TGTGCCAGCAGCTTGGCCGTGGGAAAGTCCTACAATGAGCAGTTCTTC. Its protein product is CASSLAVGKSYNEQFF.

In its sample, this clonotype was seen a few times. The V and J genes are TRBV14 and TRBJ1-1; perhaps TRBD1 as D (5 bases). CDR1 is SGHDN, CDR2 FVKESK, per germline. Deletions cut 5 bases from V and 7 bases from J, with 14 bases between. This CDR3 spans 13 amino acids. The CDR3 DNA follows: TGTGCCAGCAGCTTATTGACAGAAGGTGAAGCTTTCTTT. As protein: CASSLLTEGEAFF.

The table lists this clonotype with many counts. The chain has TRBV15 and TRBJ2-2; 13 positions agree with TRBD2. V lost 5 bases to trimming and J lost 5 bases; unmatched junction nucleotides: 5. This CDR3 is 16 amino acids long. The germline gives CDR1 LNHNV, CDR2 YYDKDF (reference sequence). The CDR3 here is CATSPWTSGSTGELFF. CDR3 in DNA: TGTGCCACCAGCCCTTGGACTAGCGGGAGTACCGGGGAGCTGTTTTTT.

Note on this clonotype: With a much larger clone just one base away, this may be a read error. The rearrangement links TRBV28 to TRBJ2-4; D ambiguous. This CDR3 is 15 amino acids long. CDR1 and CDR2 from the germline V gene are MDHEN and SYDVKM. The CDR3 loop reads CASSPWAIAKDIQYF. The DNA for the CDR3 is TGTGCCAGCAGTCCCTGGGCAATAGCCAAAGACATTCAGTACTTC.

There are many counts of this clonotype. The chain employs TRBV2 and TRBJ2-3, with 8 bases identical to TRBD2. The CDR3 is made up of 14 amino acids. V lost 6 bases, J lost 5 bases, and 7 bases stayed unmatched. In germline, CDR1 is SNHLY, CDR2 FYNNEI. The CDR3 is CASRAGVTGDTQYF. CDR3 sequence (DNA): TGTGCCAGCAGAGCGGGAGTTACCGGAGATACGCAGTATTTT. The full variable domain, with the rest looked up from reference TRBV2 and TRBJ2-3, is EPEVTQTPSHQVTQMGQEVILRCVPISNHLYFYWYRQILGQKVEFLVSFYNNEISEKSEIFDDQFSVERPDGSNFTLKIRSTKLEDSAMYFCASRAGVTGDTQYFGPGTRLTVL.

This clonotype has a handful of counts. V usage is TRBV7-3 and J usage is TRBJ2-1; 9 bases align to TRBD2. Trimming at V came to 5 bases and at J to 6 bases, leaving 8 bases not matched to a gene. Germline V gene sequence: CDR1 SGHTA, CDR2 FQGTGA. The CDR3 loop spans 15 amino acids. The CDR3 nucleotides are TGTGCCAGCAGCCCAACGGGACTAGCAAGCAATGAGCAGTTCTTC. This gives the protein CASSPTGLASNEQFF.

This clonotype was seen at least ten times. The rearrangement uses TRBV20-1 and TRBJ2-1; D not certain. Trimming shortened V by 1 base and J by 5 bases, and 3 bases separated the two germline ends. Germline V gives CDR1 DFQATT, CDR2 SNEGSKA (reference sequence). This CDR3 contains 11 residues. The chain's CDR3 is CSARGDNEQFF. The CDR3, as DNA: TGCAGTGCTAGAGGGGACAATGAGCAGTTCTTC.

This clonotype was seen repeatedly, ten times or more. The V and J genes are TRBV20-1 and TRBJ2-5; the D gene is possibly TRBD2 (7 bases). The CDR3 runs 14 residues. V was cut by 4 bases and J by 5 bases, with 17 bases left in between. Germline CDR1 DFQATT, CDR2 SNEGSKA (reference sequence). The CDR3 region is CSANWRGGHETQYF. As DNA, the CDR3 is TGCAGTGCTAATTGGAGGGGGGGCCACGAGACCCAGTACTTC.

The chain has TRBV5-4 and TRBJ2-1; TRBD2 aligns across 7 bases. CDR1 is SGHNT and CDR2 is YYREEE in the germline V gene (reference sequence). The CDR3 is 14 residues long. V lost 2 bases and J lost 5; bases outside the gene matches: 4. CDR3 sequence reads: CASSLAGIHNEQFF. In nucleotides, the CDR3 is TGTGCCAGCAGCTTAGCGGGAATTCACAATGAGCAGTTCTTC.

The gene calls are TRBV6-5 and TRBJ1-1; D is possibly TRBD1 (6 bases). The germline CDR1 and CDR2 sequences are MNHEY and SVGAGI. V lost 5 bases to trimming and J lost 1 base, with 14 bases between them. The length of the CDR3 is 15 residues. Here the CDR3 reads CASSPRATGNTEAFF. In nucleotides, the CDR3 is TGTGCCAGCAGTCCCCGGGCGACAGGGAACACTGAAGCTTTCTTT.

The V call is TRBV29-1, the J call TRBJ2-1; D uncertain. The V end was cut by 4 bases, the J end by 8 bases, with 9 bases between. From germline, CDR1 is SQVTM and CDR2 ANQGSEA. This CDR3 is built from 11 residues. DNA for the CDR3: TGCAGCGTTGGCTTCGGGCATGAGCAGTTCTTC. Translated, it gives CSVGFGHEQFF.

The chain combines TRBV28 with TRBJ1-5, with D uncertain. V was pared by 3 bases and J by 7 bases, with 7 bases between. CDR1 MDHEN and CDR2 SYDVKM come from the germline V gene. The CDR3 totals 12 residues. CDR3 sequence (DNA): TGTGCCAGCAGTTTGAGGGTCCAGCCCCAGCATTTT. This translates into CASSLRVQPQHF.

This clonotype was counted a few times. This sequence joins TRBV5-1 and TRBJ2-1; tentatively, D is TRBD1 (5 bases). Trimming pared 4 bases from V and 5 bases from J, leaving 13 bases between. The CDR3 runs to 14 residues. The germline V gene has CDR1 SGHRS and CDR2 YFSETQ. Here the CDR3 reads CASSPNRTNNEQFF. CDR3 coding DNA: TGCGCCAGCAGCCCAAACAGGACGAACAATGAGCAGTTCTTC.

Ten or more counts support this clonotype. This rearrangement joins TRBV3-1 to TRBJ1-5, with 8 bases matching TRBD1. CDR1 and CDR2 from the germline V gene are LGHDT and YNNKEL (reference sequence). The CDR3 covers 15 residues. The junction had 4 bases not matched to a gene; V was cut back by 0 bases and J by 6 bases. CDR3 loop: CASSQDSGGRQPQHF. The CDR3 bases are TGTGCCAGCAGCCAAGATTCAGGGGGCCGTCAGCCCCAGCATTTT.

There are many counts of this clonotype. The gene calls are TRBV20-1 and TRBJ2-2, with 12 bases fitting TRBD2. The CDR3 sequence is 14 residues long. Germline assignment: CDR1 DFQATT and CDR2 SNEGSKA (reference sequence). J lost 6 bases, V lost 6 bases, and 5 bases had no gene match. CDR3 residues: CSAGLAGRAGELFF. In nucleotides, the CDR3 is TGCAGTGCCGGACTAGCGGGGAGAGCCGGGGAGCTGTTTTTT.

This clonotype was picked up a small number of times. The chain uses TRBV5-1 and TRBJ2-5; TRBD1 aligns across 7 bases. Trimming took 4 bases from V and 8 from J; bases not matched to a gene: 8. The CDR3 has 13 residues. The germline CDR1 and CDR2 sequences are SGHRS and YFSETQ. The CDR3 loop is CASSTGQRPTQYF. In nucleotides, the CDR3 is TGCGCCAGCAGCACGGGACAGCGGCCCACCCAGTACTTC.